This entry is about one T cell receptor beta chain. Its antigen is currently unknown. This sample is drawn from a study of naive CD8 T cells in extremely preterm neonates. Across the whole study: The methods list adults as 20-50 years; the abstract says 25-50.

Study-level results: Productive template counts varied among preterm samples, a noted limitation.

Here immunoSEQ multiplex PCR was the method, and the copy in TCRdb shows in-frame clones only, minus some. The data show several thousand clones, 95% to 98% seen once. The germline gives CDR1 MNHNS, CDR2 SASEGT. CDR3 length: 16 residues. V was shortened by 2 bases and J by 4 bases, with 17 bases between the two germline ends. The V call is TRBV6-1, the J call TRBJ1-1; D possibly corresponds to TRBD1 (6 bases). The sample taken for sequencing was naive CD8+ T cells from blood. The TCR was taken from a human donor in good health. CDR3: CASSESGGAMTTEAFF. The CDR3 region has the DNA TGTGCCAGCAGTGAATCCGGGGGGGCGATGACCACTGAAGCTTTCTTT.